Listed below are T cell receptor beta chains from one sample, sequenced in a study of T cell responses to AZD1222 COVID-19 vaccine. Repertoires were generated with immunoSEQ multiplex PCR, while TCRdb's copy carries only in-frame clones and drops some. The table has under 95,000 clones, around 90% seen once; the top ten hold more than 7.5%. The material was peripheral blood, obtained on day 0 of AZD1222 vaccination. These TCRs come from an adult in good health. Each CDR3 is given with its conserved first and last residue. Each record gives: V gene, J gene, clone size, D gene, CDR3 length, CDR3 DNA, CDR3 protein. D genes are given only for firm matches. Some rows mark clone size as missing; the rest say once, few, many or name a class of expanded clone.

TRBV6-5,TRBJ1-4,.,.,14,TGTGCCAGCAGCCCGATGGGGGGGGCTGAAAAACTGTTTTTT,CASSPMGGAEKLFF
TRBV7-3,TRBJ2-3,.,.,19,TGTGCCAGCAGCTACGACGAGGGCGATCAGGGGACGAGCACAGATACGCAGTATTTT,CASSYDEGDQGTSTDTQYF
TRBV5-1,TRBJ1-4,.,.,14,TGCGCCAGCAGCTTGGAACCAACTAATGAAAAACTGTTTTTT,CASSLEPTNEKLFF
TRBV12-3/TRBV12-4,TRBJ2-7,.,.,11,TGTGCCAGCAGTTTGGGGTACGAGCAGTACTTC,CASSLGYEQYF
TRBV5-1,TRBJ2-3,.,.,15,TGCGCCAGCAGCTTGGTAGGCTCCTCGGGAGATACGCAGTATTTT,CASSLVGSSGDTQYF
TRBV11-2,TRBJ2-5,.,.,13,TGTGCCAGCAGCTTATCCGAGAGGGAGACCCAGTACTTC,CASSLSERETQYF
TRBV7-6,TRBJ2-2,.,.,15,TGTGCCAGCAGCTTAGTGCAGGGAGCCACCGGGGAGCTGTTTTTT,CASSLVQGATGELFF
TRBV7-9,TRBJ1-1,.,.,11,TGTGCCAGCAGCTTCGGAGTTGAAGCTTTCTTT,CASSFGVEAFF
TRBV7-6,TRBJ2-1,few,TRBD2,15,TGTGCCAGCAGCTTCCGCGGGGGTCCAACGGATGAGCAGTTCTTC,CASSFRGGPTDEQFF
TRBV5-1,TRBJ2-2,.,.,15,TGCGCCAGCAGCCGACAGGTGGGAGTCACCGGGGAGCTGTTTTTT,CASSRQVGVTGELFF
TRBV29-1,TRBJ1-2,.,TRBD1,15,TGCAGCGTTGTTGAGACAGGGGGCTCTTTCTATGGCTACACCTTC,CSVVETGGSFYGYTF
TRBV6-1,TRBJ1-5,.,.,15,TGTGCCAGCAATGAACAGGGTTGGAGCAATCAGCCCCAGCATTTT,CASNEQGWSNQPQHF
TRBV5-1,TRBJ1-1,.,TRBD1,14,TGCGCCAGCAGAGCTGGACAGGGGTGGTCTGAAGCTTTCTTT,CASRAGQGWSEAFF
TRBV5-8,TRBJ2-5,.,TRBD2,13,TGTGCCAGCCGCGGGGGGGGGTATGAGACCCAGTACTTC,CASRGGGYETQYF
TRBV5-1,TRBJ1-2,.,TRBD1,15,TGCGCCAGCAGAGATACAGGGGGCGACGACTATGGCTACACCTTC,CASRDTGGDDYGYTF
TRBV25-1,TRBJ2-7,.,.,13,TGTGCCAGCAGTGTGGCCTCCCTCTACGAGCAGTACTTC,CASSVASLYEQYF
TRBV5-5,TRBJ1-2,.,.,14,TGTGCCAGCAGCTTGGTGCCGGACTCAAATGGCTACACCTTC,CASSLVPDSNGYTF
TRBV25-1,TRBJ2-2,.,.,15,TGTGCCAGCAGTGAAGCGGGGGCTAGGACCGGGGAGCTGTTTTTT,CASSEAGARTGELFF
TRBV6-5,TRBJ2-1,.,TRBD1,13,TGTGCCAGCAGCCAACAGGGGTACAATGAGCAGTTCTTC,CASSQQGYNEQFF
TRBV28,TRBJ1-6,.,.,15,TGTGCCAGCAGTTTAGCAGGGGCAGGTAATTCACCCCTCCACTTT,CASSLAGAGNSPLHF
TRBV30,TRBJ1-1,once,.,15,TGTGCCTGGAGCAAAACGGGGGGCTGGTTCACTGAAGCTTTCTTT,CAWSKTGGWFTEAFF
TRBV6-1,TRBJ2-7,.,.,15,TGTGCCAGCAGTGAAGCCCCAGCCTCAGGGGACGAGCAGTACTTC,CASSEAPASGDEQYF
TRBV28,TRBJ2-3,.,.,15,TGTGCCAGCACCCTCCCAACACAAAGCACAGATACGCAGTATTTT,CASTLPTQSTDTQYF
TRBV1,TRBJ2-3,.,.,19,TGCACCAGCAGCCAGGACTCCTCCGACAGGGGGCAACACACAGATACGCAGTATTTT,CTSSQDSSDRGQHTDTQYF
TRBV7-6,TRBJ2-5,.,TRBD2,15,TGTGCCAGCAGCTTAACCATAGCGGGGAGAGAGACCCAGTACTTC,CASSLTIAGRETQYF
TRBV11-3,TRBJ1-1,.,.,12,TGTGCCAGCAGCTTGCAGGACACTGAAGCTTTCTTT,CASSLQDTEAFF
TRBV27,TRBJ2-2,once,.,13,TGTGCCAGCAGTATTTTACTCACCGGGGAGCTGTTTTTT,CASSILLTGELFF
TRBV12-3/TRBV12-4,TRBJ2-7,.,.,13,TGTGCCAGCAGCTCAGGGGGGTGGGGCGAGCAGTACTTC,CASSSGGWGEQYF
TRBV27,TRBJ1-1,.,.,16,TGTGCCAGCAGACTTCGGACAGCCAACTCGGGCACTGAAGCTTTCTTT,CASRLRTANSGTEAFF
TRBV5-1,TRBJ1-3,.,.,15,TGCGCCAGCAGCTTGGGAGTGGAAACTGGAAACACCATATATTTT,CASSLGVETGNTIYF
TRBV25-1,TRBJ2-6,.,.,15,TGTGCCAGCAGTGACCTGAGATCTGGGGCCAACGTCCTGACTTTC,CASSDLRSGANVLTF
TRBV7-9,TRBJ1-4,.,.,14,TGTGCCAGCAGCCGAAGACAGGATAATGAAAAACTGTTTTTT,CASSRRQDNEKLFF
TRBV5-6,TRBJ2-7,once,TRBD1,12,TGTGCCAGCAGCGCGACAGGGTCTGGGCAGTACTTC,CASSATGSGQYF
TRBV18,TRBJ1-1,.,.,15,TGTGCCAGCTCACCCAACCTAGACACGAACACTGAAGCTTTCTTT,CASSPNLDTNTEAFF
TRBV10-3,TRBJ2-3,.,.,14,TGTGCCATCAGCCACCCGGGACAAACAGATACGCAGTATTTT,CAISHPGQTDTQYF
TRBV11-3,TRBJ2-7,.,.,15,TGTGCCAGCAGCCCGGGCAGAGGGAGCTCCTACGAGCAGTACTTC,CASSPGRGSSYEQYF
TRBV6-5,TRBJ2-1,.,TRBD1,14,TGTGCCAGCAAATGGGGACAGGGGAATAATGAGCAGTTCTTC,CASKWGQGNNEQFF
TRBV6-2/TRBV6-3,TRBJ2-3,.,.,16,TGTGCCAGCAGTTCGCCGTGGGGGGGCCGCACAGATACGCAGTATTTT,CASSSPWGGRTDTQYF
TRBV19,TRBJ2-5,.,.,13,TGTGCCAGTAGTACGGGGTTACAAGAGACCCAGTACTTC,CASSTGLQETQYF
TRBV6-5,TRBJ1-5,.,TRBD1,15,TGTGCCAGCCGCGGTACAGGGGCCAATAATCAGCCCCAGCATTTT,CASRGTGANNQPQHF
TRBV11-2,TRBJ2-7,.,TRBD1,17,TGTGCCAGCAGCTTATCGGAGGGACAGGATGGCTTCTACGAGCAGTACTTC,CASSLSEGQDGFYEQYF
TRBV7-2,TRBJ2-1,.,TRBD1,15,TGTGCCAGCAGCTATACAACGGGACAGTACAATGAGCAGTTCTTC,CASSYTTGQYNEQFF
TRBV4-2,TRBJ1-6,once,.,15,TGTGCCAGCAGCCAAGATTTACCCAATAATTCACCCCTCCACTTT,CASSQDLPNNSPLHF
TRBV12-2,TRBJ2-1,.,.,17,TGTGCAAGTCGCTTAGCGCTGACTAGCGGGTATTACAATGAGCAGTTCTTC,CASRLALTSGYYNEQFF
TRBV9,TRBJ2-7,few,.,14,TGTGCCAGCAGCGAAAGGACGCACCCCTACGAGCAGTACTTC,CASSERTHPYEQYF
TRBV9,TRBJ2-7,.,.,16,TGTGCCAGCAGCGTAGGGGGTCCCAAGACCTCCTACGAGCAGTACTTC,CASSVGGPKTSYEQYF
TRBV5-4,TRBJ2-7,.,TRBD1,13,TGTGCCAGCAGCTTGACAGGGGTCTACGAGCAGTACTTC,CASSLTGVYEQYF
TRBV3-1/TRBV3-2,TRBJ1-2,.,.,12,TGTGCCAGCAGCCAAACGGACTATGGCTACACCTTC,CASSQTDYGYTF
TRBV3-1/TRBV3-2,TRBJ2-5,.,.,16,TGTGCCAGCAGCCAAGGTTCCACGGATTACGTGTCGACCCAGTACTTC,CASSQGSTDYVSTQYF
TRBV4-3,TRBJ1-1,.,TRBD1,13,TGCGCCAGCAGCGAAACAGGGGAGACTGAAGCTTTCTTT,CASSETGETEAFF